The clone carrying this T cell receptor beta chain was seen only once. Its antigen is still unknown. CDR3 length: 14 residues. The V gene lost 1 base and the J gene lost 4 bases, with 10 bases spanning the gap. Separate cDNA molecules each had unique molecular identifiers attached to them. One entry per CDR3 protein, called by TCRdb with MiXCR from the 5' RACE reads. The table includes roughly 70,000 distinct CDR3 sequences, more than 15% detected once. This specimen comes from a study of early T cells in non-severe SARS-CoV-2 infection. Study background: Chains stayed unpaired after sequencing of bulk RNA from unsorted whole blood. The study, taken as a whole, reports: Sequences matched to VDJdb favored anti-spike CD8 responses, while private and CD4 specificities were missed.

Sequenced material: whole blood, taken at baseline. The TCR was taken from an adult who was a healthcare worker with PCR-confirmed SARS-CoV-2 infection or an uninfected control (not recorded which). The gene calls are TRBV12-3 or TRBV12-4 and TRBJ2-5, with D tentatively TRBD1 or TRBD2 (6 bases each). CDR3 sequence: CASSLGGGIETQYF. CDR3 coding DNA: TGTGCCAGCAGTTTAGGAGGGGGGATAGAGACCCAGTACTTC.